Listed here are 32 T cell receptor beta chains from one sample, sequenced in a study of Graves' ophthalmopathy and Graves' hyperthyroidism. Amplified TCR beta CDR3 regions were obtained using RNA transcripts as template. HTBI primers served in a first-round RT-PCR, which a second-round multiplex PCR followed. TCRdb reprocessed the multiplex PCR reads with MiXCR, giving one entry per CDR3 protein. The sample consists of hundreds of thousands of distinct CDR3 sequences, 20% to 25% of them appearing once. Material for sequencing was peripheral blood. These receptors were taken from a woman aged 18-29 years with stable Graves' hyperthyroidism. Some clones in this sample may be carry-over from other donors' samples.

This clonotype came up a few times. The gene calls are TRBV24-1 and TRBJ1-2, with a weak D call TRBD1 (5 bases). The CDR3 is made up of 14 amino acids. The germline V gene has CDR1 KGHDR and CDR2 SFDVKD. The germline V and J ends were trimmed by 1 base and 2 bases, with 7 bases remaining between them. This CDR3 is CATSDLGTNYGYTF. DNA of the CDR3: TGTGCCACCAGTGATTTAGGGACGAACTATGGCTACACCTTC.

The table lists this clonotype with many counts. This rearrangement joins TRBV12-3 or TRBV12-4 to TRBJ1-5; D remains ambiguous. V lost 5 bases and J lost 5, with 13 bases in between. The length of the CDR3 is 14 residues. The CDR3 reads CASSPYVLDQPQHF. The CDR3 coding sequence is TGTGCCAGCAGTCCCTACGTCTTGGATCAGCCCCAGCATTTT.

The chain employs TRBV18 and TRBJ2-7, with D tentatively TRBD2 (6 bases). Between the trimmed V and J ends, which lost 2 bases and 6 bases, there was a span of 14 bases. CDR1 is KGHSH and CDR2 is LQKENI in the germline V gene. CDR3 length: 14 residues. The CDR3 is CASSPVRDKGEQYF. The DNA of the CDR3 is TGTGCCAGCTCACCAGTGCGGGATAAGGGCGAGCAGTACTTC.

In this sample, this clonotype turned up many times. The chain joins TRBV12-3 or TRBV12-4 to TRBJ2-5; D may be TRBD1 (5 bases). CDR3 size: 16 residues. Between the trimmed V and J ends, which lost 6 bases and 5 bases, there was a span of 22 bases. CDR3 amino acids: CASSSRQTIIMETQYF. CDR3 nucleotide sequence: TGTGCCAGCAGCTCCCGACAGACGATCATCATGGAGACCCAGTACTTC.

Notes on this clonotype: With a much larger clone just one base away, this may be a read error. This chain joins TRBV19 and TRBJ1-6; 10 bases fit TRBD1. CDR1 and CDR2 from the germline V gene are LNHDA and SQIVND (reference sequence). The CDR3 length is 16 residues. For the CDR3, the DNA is TGTGCCAGTAGTGCGGGACAGGGGTTTTCGAATTCACACCTCCACTTT. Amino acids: CASSAGQGFSNSHLHF.

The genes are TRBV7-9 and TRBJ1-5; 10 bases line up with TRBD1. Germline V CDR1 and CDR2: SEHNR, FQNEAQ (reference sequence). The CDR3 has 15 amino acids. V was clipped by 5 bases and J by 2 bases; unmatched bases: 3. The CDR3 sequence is CASSRGTGGNQPQHF. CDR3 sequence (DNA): TGTGCCAGCAGCCGGGGGACAGGGGGCAATCAGCCCCAGCATTTT.

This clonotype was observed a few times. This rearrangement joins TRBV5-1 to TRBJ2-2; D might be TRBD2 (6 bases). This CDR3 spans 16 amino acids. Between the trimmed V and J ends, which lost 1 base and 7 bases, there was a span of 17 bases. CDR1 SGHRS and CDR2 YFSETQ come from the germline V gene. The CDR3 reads CASSLLPGERVGELFF. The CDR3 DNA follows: TGCGCCAGCAGCTTGTTACCGGGAGAGCGTGTCGGGGAGCTGTTTTTT.

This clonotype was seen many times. The CDR3: CASSTVGTRNTIYF. CDR3 nucleotide sequence: TGTGCCAGTAGTACTGTGGGTACGAGAAACACCATATATTTT. V gene TRBV19 combines with J gene TRBJ1-3; D is ambiguous. Trimming removed 4 bases at V and 5 bases at J, with 12 bases between. Germline V CDR1 and CDR2: LNHDA, SQIVND (reference sequence). CDR3 length: 14 amino acids. The complete variable domain, with remaining parts taken from reference TRBV19 and TRBJ1-3, reads DGGITQSPKYLFRKEGQNVTLSCEQNLNHDAMYWYRQDPGQGLRLIYYSQIVNDFQKGDIAEGYSVSREKKESFPLTVTSAQKNPTAFYLCASSTVGTRNTIYFGEGSWLTVV.

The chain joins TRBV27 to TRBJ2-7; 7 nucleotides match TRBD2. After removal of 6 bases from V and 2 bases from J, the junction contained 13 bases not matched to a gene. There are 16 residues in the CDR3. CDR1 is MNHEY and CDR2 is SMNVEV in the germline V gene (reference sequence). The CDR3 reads CASRPDPPAGTYEQYF. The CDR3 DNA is TGTGCCAGCAGACCTGACCCCCCAGCGGGAACCTACGAGCAGTACTTC.

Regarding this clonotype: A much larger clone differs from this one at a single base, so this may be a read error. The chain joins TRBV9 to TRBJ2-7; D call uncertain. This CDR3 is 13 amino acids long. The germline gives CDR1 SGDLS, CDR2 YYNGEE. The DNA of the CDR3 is TGTGCCTGCAGCTTGTTTGGCAGCTACGAGCAGTACTTC. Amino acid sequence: CACSLFGSYEQYF. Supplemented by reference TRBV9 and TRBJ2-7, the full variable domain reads DSGVTQTPKHLITATGQRVTLRCSPRSGDLSVYWYQQSLDQGLQFLIQYYNGEERAKGNILERFSAQQFPDLHSELNLSSLELGDSALYFCACSLFGSYEQYFGPGTRLTVT.

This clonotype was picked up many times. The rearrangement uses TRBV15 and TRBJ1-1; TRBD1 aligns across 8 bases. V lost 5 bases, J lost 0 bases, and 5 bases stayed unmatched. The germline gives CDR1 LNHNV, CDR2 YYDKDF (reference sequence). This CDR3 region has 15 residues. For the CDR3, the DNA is TGTGCCACCAGCGCTCGGACAGGGTTGAACACTGAAGCTTTCTTT. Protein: CATSARTGLNTEAFF.

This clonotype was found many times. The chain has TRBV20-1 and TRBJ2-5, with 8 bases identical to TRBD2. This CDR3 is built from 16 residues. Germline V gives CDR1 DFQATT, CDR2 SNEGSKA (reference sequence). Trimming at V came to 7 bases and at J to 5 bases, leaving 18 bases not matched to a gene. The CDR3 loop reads CSVDPLTGGLRETQYF. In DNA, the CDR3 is TGCAGTGTGGACCCTCTAACGGGAGGGCTGAGGGAGACCCAGTACTTC.

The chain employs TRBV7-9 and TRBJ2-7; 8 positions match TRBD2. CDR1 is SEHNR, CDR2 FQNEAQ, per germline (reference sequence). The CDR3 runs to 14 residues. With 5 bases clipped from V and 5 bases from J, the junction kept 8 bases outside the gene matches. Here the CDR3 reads CASSPRGGSHEQYF. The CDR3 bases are TGTGCCAGCAGCCCACGGGGGGGGAGTCACGAGCAGTACTTC.

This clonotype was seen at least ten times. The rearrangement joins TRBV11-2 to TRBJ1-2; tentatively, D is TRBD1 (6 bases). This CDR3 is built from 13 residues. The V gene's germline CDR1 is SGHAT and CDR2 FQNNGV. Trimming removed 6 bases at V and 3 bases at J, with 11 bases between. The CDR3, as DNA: TGTGCCAGCAGTCCGGGACAAGACTATGGCTACACCTTC. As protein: CASSPGQDYGYTF.

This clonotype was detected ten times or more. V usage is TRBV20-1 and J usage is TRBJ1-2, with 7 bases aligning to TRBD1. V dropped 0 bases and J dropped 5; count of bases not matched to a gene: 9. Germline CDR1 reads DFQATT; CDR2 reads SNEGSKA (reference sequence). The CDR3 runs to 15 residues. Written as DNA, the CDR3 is TGCAGTGCTAGAGATTATAGGACAGGAACATATGGCTACACCTTC. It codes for CSARDYRTGTYGYTF.

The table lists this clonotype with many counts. CDR3 loop: CASSLAPQPYEQYF. As DNA, the CDR3 is TGTGCCAGCAGCTTGGCCCCCCAGCCCTACGAGCAGTACTTC. The chain is built from TRBV7-9 and TRBJ2-7; D remains ambiguous. The germline V gene has CDR1 SEHNR and CDR2 FQNEAQ (reference sequence). Trimming removed 3 bases from V and 2 bases from J, with 11 bases in between. This CDR3 region has 14 residues.

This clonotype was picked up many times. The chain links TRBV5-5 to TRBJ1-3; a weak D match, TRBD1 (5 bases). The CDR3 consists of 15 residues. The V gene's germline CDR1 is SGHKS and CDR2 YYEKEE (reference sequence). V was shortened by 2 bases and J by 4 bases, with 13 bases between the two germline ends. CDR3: CASSFLQARGNTIYF. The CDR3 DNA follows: TGTGCCAGCAGCTTTTTACAGGCGCGCGGAAACACCATATATTTT.

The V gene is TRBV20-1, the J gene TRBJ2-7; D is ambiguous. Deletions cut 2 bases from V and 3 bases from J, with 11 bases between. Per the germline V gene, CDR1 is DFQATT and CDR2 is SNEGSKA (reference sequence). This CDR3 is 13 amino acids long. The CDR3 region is CSARSPEDYEQYF. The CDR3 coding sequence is TGCAGTGCTAGATCCCCGGAAGACTACGAGCAGTACTTC.

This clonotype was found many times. The CDR3 DNA reads TGCGCCAGCAGCTTGGACCGAGGGGCCGGGGAGCTGTTTTTT. Its translation is CASSLDRGAGELFF. V gene TRBV5-1 combines with J gene TRBJ2-2, with D tentatively TRBD1 or TRBD2 (5 bases each). V shed 0 bases and J shed 6 bases, with 9 bases lying between them. Germline V gene lookup returns CDR1 SGHRS and CDR2 YFSETQ. The length of the CDR3 is 14 residues.

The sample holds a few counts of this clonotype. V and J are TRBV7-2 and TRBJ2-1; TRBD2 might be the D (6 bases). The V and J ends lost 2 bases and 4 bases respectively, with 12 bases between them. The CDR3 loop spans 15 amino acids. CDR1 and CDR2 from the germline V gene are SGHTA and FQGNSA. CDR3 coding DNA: TGTGCCAGCAGCTTATATAGCGGATCTTACAATGAGCAGTTCTTC. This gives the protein CASSLYSGSYNEQFF.

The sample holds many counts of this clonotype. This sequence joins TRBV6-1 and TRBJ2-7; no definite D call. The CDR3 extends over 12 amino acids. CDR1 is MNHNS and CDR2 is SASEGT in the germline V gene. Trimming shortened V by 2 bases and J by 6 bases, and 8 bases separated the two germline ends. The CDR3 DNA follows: TGTGCCAGCAGTGAAATACAGCTCGAGCAGTACTTC. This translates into CASSEIQLEQYF.

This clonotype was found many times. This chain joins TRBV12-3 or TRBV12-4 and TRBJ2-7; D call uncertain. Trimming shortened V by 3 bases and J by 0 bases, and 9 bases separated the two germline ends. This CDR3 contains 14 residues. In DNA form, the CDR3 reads TGTGCCAGCAGTTTTCTTAGGCCCTCCTACGAGCAGTACTTC. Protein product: CASSFLRPSYEQYF.

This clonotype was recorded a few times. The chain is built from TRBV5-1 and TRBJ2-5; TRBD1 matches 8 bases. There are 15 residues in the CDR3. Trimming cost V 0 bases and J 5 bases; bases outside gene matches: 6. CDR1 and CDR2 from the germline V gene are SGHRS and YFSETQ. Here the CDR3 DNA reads TGCGCCAGCAGCTTGGGACAGGGGTATTCGGAGACCCAGTACTTC. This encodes CASSLGQGYSETQYF.

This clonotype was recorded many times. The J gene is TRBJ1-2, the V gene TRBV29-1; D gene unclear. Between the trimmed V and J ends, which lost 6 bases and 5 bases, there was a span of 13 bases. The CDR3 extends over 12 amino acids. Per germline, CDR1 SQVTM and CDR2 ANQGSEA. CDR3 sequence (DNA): TGCAGCGTCGGCCCGGAATTTTATGGCTACACCTTC. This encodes CSVGPEFYGYTF.

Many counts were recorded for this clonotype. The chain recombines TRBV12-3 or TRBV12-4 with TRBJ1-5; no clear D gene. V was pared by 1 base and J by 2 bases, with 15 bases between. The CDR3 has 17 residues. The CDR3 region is CASSLGRRVRGNQPQHF. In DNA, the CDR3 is TGTGCCAGCAGTTTAGGGAGGCGGGTACGAGGCAATCAGCCCCAGCATTTT.

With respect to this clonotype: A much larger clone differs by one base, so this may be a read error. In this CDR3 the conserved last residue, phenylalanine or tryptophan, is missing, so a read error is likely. The CDR3 DNA follows: TGTGCCAGTAGTATAGACGAGTCTGAAGCTTTCTTG. Its translation is CASSIDESEAFL. This chain links TRBV19 with TRBJ1-1; no clear D gene. Trimming took off 0 bases at V and 6 bases at J, with 5 bases between the two ends. The CDR3 loop spans 12 amino acids. CDR1 and CDR2 (germline): LNHDA, SQIVND (reference sequence).

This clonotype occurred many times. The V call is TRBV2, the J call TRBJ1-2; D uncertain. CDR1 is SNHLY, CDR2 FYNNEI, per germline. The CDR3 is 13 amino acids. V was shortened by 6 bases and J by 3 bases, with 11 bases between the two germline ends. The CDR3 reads CASSVGADYGYTF. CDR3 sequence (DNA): TGTGCCAGCAGCGTGGGCGCAGACTATGGCTACACCTTC.

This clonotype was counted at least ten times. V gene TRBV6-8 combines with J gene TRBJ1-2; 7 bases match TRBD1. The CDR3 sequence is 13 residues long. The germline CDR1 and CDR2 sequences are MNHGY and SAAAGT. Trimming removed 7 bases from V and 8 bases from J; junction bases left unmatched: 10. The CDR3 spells CASISTGVHGYTF. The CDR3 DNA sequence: TGTGCCAGCATCAGTACAGGGGTTCACGGCTACACCTTC.

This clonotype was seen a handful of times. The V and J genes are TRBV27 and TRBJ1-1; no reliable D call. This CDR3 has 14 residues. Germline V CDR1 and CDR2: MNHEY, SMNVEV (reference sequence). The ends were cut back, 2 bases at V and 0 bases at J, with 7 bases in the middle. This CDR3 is CASSLLGLNTEAFF. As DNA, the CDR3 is TGTGCCAGCAGTTTACTGGGATTGAACACTGAAGCTTTCTTT.

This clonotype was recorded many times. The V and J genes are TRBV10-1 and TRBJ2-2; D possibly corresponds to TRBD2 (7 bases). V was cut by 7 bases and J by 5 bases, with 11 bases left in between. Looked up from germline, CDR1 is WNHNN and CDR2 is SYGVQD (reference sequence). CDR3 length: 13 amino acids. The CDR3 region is CASKQGGTGELFF. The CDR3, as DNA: TGCGCCAGCAAACAGGGAGGGACCGGGGAGCTGTTTTTT.

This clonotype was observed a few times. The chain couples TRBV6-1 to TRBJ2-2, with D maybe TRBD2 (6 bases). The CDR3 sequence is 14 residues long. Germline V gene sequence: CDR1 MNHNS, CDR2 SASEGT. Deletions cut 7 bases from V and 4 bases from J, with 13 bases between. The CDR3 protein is CASMGRGGTGELFF. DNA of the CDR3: TGTGCCAGCATGGGGCGGGGTGGCACCGGGGAGCTGTTTTTT.

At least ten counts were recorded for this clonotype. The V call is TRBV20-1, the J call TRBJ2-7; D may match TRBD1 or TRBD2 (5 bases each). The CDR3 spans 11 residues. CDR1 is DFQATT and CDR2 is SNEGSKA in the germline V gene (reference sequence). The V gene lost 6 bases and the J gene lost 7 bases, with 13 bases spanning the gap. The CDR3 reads CSASRGGEQYF. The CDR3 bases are TGCAGTGCCTCCCGGGGCGGTGAGCAGTACTTC.